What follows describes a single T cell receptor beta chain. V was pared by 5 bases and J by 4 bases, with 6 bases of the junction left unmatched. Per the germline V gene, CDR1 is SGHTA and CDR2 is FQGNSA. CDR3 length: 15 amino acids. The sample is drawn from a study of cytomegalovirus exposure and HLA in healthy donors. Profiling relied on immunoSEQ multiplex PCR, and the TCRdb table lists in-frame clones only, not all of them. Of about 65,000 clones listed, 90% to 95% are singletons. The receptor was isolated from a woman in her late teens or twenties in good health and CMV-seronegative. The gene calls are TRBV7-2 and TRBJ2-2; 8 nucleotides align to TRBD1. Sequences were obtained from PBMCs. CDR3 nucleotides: TGTGCCAGCAGCCCCAGGGGGCGAATCACCGGGGAGCTGTTTTTT. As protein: CASSPRGRITGELFF.